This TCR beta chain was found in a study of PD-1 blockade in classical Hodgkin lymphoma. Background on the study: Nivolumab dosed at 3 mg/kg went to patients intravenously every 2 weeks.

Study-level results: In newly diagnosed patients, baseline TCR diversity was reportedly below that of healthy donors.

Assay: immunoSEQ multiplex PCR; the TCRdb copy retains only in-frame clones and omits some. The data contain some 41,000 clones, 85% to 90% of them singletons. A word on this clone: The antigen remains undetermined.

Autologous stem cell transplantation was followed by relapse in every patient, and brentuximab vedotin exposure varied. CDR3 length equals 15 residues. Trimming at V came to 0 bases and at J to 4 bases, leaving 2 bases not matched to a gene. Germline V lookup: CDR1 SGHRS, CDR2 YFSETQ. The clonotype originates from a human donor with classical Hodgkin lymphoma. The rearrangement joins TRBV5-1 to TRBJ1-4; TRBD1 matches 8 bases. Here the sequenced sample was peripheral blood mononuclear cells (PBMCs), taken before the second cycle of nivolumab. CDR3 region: CASSLGQGNNEKLFF. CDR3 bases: TGCGCCAGCAGCTTGGGACAGGGGAATAATGAAAAACTGTTTTTT.